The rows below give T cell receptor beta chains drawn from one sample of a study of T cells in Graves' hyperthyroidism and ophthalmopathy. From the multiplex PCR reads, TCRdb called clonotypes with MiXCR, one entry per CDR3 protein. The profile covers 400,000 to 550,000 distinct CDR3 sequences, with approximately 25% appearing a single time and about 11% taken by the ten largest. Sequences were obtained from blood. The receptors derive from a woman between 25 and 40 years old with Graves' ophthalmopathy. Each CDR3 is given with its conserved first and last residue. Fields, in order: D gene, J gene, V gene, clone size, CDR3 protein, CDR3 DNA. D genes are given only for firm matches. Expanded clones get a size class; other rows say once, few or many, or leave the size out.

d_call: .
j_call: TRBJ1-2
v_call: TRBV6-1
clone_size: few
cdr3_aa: CASCGQTNYGYTF
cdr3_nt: TGTGCCAGCTGCGGGCAGACCAACTATGGCTACACCTTC

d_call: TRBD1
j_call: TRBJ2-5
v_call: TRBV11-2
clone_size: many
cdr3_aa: CASSLVGQGGGKTQYF
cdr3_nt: TGTGCCAGCAGCCTAGTGGGACAGGGTGGAGGAAAGACCCAGTACTTC

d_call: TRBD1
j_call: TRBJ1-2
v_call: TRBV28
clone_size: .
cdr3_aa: CASSGYRVTGGEIGSGYTF
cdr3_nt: TGTGCCAGCTCTGGATACCGAGTCACAGGGGGGGAGATAGGTAGTGGCTACACCTTC

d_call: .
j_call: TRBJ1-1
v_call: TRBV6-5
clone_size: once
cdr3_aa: CASSSGTIEAFF
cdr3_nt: TGTGCCAGCAGTTCGGGGACAATTGAAGCTTTCTTT

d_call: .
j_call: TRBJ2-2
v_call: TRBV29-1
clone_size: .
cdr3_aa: CSVTQLGNTGELFF
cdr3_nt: TGCAGCGTTACTCAACTCGGGAACACCGGGGAGCTGTTTTTT

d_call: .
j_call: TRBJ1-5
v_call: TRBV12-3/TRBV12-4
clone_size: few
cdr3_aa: CASSSSDRPGQPQHF
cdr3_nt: .

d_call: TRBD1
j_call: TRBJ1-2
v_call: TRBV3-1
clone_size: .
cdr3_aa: CASSQIGVRGHSNYGYTF
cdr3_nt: TGTGCCAGCAGCCAAATCGGCGTCAGGGGGCACTCGAACTATGGCTACACCTTC

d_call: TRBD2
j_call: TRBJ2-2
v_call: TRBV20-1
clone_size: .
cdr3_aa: CSAPRGRADTGELFF
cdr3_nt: TGCAGTGCCCCTCGCGGGAGGGCTGACACCGGGGAGCTGTTTTTT

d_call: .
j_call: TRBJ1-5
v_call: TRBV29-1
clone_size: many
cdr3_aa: CSVGGNSNQPQHF
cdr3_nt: TGCAGCGTTGGAGGAAATAGCAATCAGCCCCAGCATTTT

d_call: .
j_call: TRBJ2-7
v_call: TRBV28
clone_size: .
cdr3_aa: CASSLYSVGGGSDEQYF
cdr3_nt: TGTGCCAGCAGTTTATATTCCGTGGGGGGCGGGAGCGACGAGCAGTACTTC

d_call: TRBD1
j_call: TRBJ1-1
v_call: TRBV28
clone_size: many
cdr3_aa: CASSPGQGTAEAFF
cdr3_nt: TGTGCCAGCAGTCCCGGACAGGGTACGGCTGAAGCTTTCTTT

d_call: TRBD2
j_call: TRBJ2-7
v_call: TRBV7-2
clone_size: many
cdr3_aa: CASSWTSGGTYEQYF
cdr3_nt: TGTGCCAGCAGCTGGACTAGCGGGGGTACCTACGAGCAGTACTTC

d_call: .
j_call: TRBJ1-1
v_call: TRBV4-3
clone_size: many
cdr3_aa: CASSQDWIGEHNTEAFF
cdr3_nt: TGCGCCAGCAGCCAAGATTGGATAGGGGAACATAACACTGAAGCTTTCTTT

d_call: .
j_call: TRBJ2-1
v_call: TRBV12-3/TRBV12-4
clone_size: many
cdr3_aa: CASSRTGHRNEQFF
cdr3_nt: TGTGCCAGCAGTAGGACGGGACACAGGAATGAGCAGTTCTTC

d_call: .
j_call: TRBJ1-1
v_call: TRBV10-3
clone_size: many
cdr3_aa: CAISEYVGEAFF
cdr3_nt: TGTGCCATCAGTGAATACGTGGGGGAAGCTTTCTTT

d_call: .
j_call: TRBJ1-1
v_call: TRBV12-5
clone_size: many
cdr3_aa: CASGLEGNTEAFF
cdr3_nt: TGTGCTAGTGGTTTGGAGGGGAACACTGAAGCTTTCTTT

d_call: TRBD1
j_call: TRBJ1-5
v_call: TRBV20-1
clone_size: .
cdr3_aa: CSARQGRNQPQHF
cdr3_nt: TGCAGTGCAAGACAGGGGCGCAATCAGCCCCAGCATTTT

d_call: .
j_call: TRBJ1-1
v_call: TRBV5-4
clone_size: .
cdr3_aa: CASSQERGAAFF
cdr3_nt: TGTGCCAGCAGCCAAGAACGGGGGGCGGCTTTCTTT

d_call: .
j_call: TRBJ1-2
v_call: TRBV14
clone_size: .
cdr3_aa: CASSQDWGSVGYTF
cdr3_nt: TGTGCCAGCAGCCAAGATTGGGGGAGCGTTGGCTACACCTTC

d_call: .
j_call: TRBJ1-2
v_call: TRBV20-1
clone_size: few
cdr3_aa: CRRASGDYGYTF
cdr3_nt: TGCAGGCGGGCCTCGGGGGACTATGGCTACACCTTC

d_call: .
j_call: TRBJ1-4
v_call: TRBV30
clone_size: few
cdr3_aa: CAWSGARSEKLFF
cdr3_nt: TGTGCCTGGAGTGGGGCTAGGAGTGAAAAACTGTTTTTT

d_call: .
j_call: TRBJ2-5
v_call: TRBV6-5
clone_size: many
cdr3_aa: CASSYVGRETQYF
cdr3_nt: TGTGCCAGCAGTTATGTGGGGAGAGAGACCCAGTACTTC

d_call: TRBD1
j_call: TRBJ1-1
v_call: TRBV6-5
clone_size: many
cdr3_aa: CASSYEAGTENTEAFF
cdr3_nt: TGTGCCAGCAGTTACGAAGCCGGGACAGAGAACACTGAAGCTTTCTTT

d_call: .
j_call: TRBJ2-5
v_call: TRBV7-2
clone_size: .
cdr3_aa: CASSLNSPPETQYF
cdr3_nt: TGTGCCAGCAGCTTGAACTCCCCCCCAGAGACCCAGTACTTC

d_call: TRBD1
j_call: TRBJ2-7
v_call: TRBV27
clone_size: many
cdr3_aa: CASSPTGETPRYEQYF
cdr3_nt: TGTGCCAGCAGCCCTACAGGGGAGACCCCCCGGTACGAGCAGTACTTC

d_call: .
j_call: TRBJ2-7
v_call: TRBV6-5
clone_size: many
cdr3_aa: CASKGAGLGYEQYF
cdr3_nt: TGTGCCAGCAAAGGGGCGGGCTTGGGTTACGAGCAGTACTTC

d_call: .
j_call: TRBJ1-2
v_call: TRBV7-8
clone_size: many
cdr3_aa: CASSPAAENYGYTF
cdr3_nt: TGTGCCAGCAGCCCAGCGGCAGAGAACTATGGCTACACCTTC

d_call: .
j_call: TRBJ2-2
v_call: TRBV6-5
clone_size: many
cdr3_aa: CASSYSPGPHPGELFF
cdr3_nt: TGTGCCAGCAGTTACTCACCGGGCCCCCACCCCGGGGAGCTGTTTTTT

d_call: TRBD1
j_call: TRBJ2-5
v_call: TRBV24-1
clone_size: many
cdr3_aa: CATSDRDRGWETQYF
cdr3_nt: TGTGCCACCAGTGATCGGGACAGGGGGTGGGAGACCCAGTACTTC

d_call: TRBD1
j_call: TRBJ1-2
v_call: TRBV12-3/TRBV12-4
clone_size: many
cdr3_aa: CASSGTGRYYGYTF
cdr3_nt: TGTGCCAGCAGCGGGACAGGGAGGTACTATGGCTACACCTTC

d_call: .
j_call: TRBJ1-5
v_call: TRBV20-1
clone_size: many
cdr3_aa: CSATHSNQPQHF
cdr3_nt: TGCAGTGCTACCCATAGCAATCAGCCCCAGCATTTT

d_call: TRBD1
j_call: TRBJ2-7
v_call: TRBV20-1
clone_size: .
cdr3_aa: CSARDLRTGYEQYF
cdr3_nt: TGCAGTGCTAGAGACCTCCGGACAGGCTACGAGCAGTACTTC

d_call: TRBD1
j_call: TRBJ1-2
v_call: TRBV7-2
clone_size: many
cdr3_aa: CASSFSGGGGYTF
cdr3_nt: TGTGCCAGCAGCTTTTCAGGGGGCGGTGGCTACACCTTC

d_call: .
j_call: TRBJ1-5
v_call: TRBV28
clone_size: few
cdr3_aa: CASSLAPFRGGNQPQHF
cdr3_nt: TGTGCCAGCAGTTTAGCCCCTTTCAGGGGAGGCAATCAGCCCCAGCATTTT

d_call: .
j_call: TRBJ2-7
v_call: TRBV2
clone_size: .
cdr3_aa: CASSLQGSFYEQYF
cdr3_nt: TGTGCCAGCAGTTTGCAGGGTTCCTTCTACGAGCAGTACTTC

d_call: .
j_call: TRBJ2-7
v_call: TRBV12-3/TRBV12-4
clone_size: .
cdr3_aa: CASSYRKAYEQYF
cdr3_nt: TGTGCCAGCAGTTACAGGAAGGCTTACGAGCAGTACTTC

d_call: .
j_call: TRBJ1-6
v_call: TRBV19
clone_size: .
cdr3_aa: CASSDSYNSPLHF
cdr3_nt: TGTGCCAGTAGTGACTCCTATAATTCACCCCTCCACTTT

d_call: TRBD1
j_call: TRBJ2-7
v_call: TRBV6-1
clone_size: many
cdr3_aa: CASSGGTGRSYEQYF
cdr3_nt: TGTGCCAGCAGTGGAGGGACAGGGAGAAGCTACGAGCAGTACTTC

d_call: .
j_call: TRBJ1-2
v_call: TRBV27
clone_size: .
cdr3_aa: CASSLYLSTNYGYTF
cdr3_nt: TGTGCCAGCAGTTTATACTTATCCACGAACTATGGCTACACCTTC

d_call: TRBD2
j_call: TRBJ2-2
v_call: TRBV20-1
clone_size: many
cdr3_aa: CSLAGNTGELFF
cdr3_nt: TGCAGCCTAGCGGGGAACACCGGGGAGCTGTTTTTT

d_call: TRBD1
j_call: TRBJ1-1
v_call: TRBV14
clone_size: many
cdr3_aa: CASSQQGARTEAFF
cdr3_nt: TGTGCCAGCAGCCAACAGGGGGCCAGGACTGAAGCTTTCTTT

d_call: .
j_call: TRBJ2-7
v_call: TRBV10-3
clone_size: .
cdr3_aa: CAISESLTGMDAYEQYF
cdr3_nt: TGTGCCATCAGTGAGTCCCTTACAGGGATGGATGCCTACGAGCAGTACTTC